This T cell receptor beta chain is drawn from a study of blood T cell repertoires in COVID-19. On the study more broadly: Sources were T cells, B-cell-depleted T cells, or PBMCs; the material itself was cDNA or gDNA.

Data came from immunoSEQ multiplex PCR; TCRdb stores just in-frame clones and leaves some out. Among 200,000 to 250,000 clones listed, more than 75% were seen once. Germline V CDR1 and CDR2: MNHEY, SVGEGT. The CDR3 is made up of 19 amino acids. After removal of 0 bases from V and 8 bases from J, the junction contained 21 bases not matched to a gene. Sample: PBMCs or T cells enriched from blood (not recorded which). J is TRBJ1-1 and V is TRBV6-2 or TRBV6-3; TRBD1 aligns across 7 bases. The sequence derives from a man in his thirties or forties with acute COVID-19. The CDR3 DNA sequence: TGTGCCAGCAGTTACTCGAATAAGGGGGCTACTCTTAATCGTCGGGAAGCTTTCTTT. Its protein is CASSYSNKGATLNRREAFF.